The rows below give T cell receptor beta chains drawn from one sample of a study of sequential checkpoint blockade in melanoma. Clones were sequenced by immunoSEQ multiplex PCR, and TCRdb holds only the in-frame ones, with some missing. The sample lists about 27,000 clones; 77% were seen once. The starting material was CD8+ T cells sorted from blood (inferred from file names), obtained from a patient given nivolumab and ipilimumab in sequence. The source is a human donor with melanoma. Each CDR3 is given with its conserved first and last residue. A D gene is named only where the DNA matches it firmly. Some rows mark clone size as missing; the rest say once, few, many or name a class of expanded clone.

TRBJ2-2 | 14 | . | . | TRBV6-1 | CASRPFTGGGELFF | TGTGCCAGCAGACCTTTTACAGGCGGCGGGGAGCTGTTTTTT
TRBJ2-3 | 14 | . | few | TRBV9 | CASSHRHHTDTQYF | TGTGCCAGCAGCCACCGACACCACACAGATACGCAGTATTTT
TRBJ2-2 | 13 | . | . | TRBV27 | CASSGTLTGELFF | TGTGCCAGCTCCGGGACACTTACCGGGGAGCTGTTTTTT
TRBJ2-7 | 15 | . | . | TRBV5-4 | CASSLGSGRGDEQYF | TGTGCCAGCAGCTTGGGTTCAGGGCGGGGCGACGAGCAGTACTTC
TRBJ2-2 | 13 | . | few | TRBV6-6 | CASMGLGAGELFF | TGTGCCAGCATGGGCCTCGGCGCCGGGGAGCTGTTTTTT
TRBJ2-2 | 15 | . | once | TRBV28 | CASSFPQRPTGELFF | TGTGCCAGCAGTTTCCCACAGCGGCCCACCGGGGAGCTGTTTTTT
TRBJ1-3 | 15 | . | . | TRBV7-8 | CASSVMGGTGNTIYF | TGTGCCAGCAGCGTCATGGGGGGTACTGGAAACACCATATATTTT
TRBJ1-1 | 13 | . | few | TRBV14 | CASSQGGITEAFF | TGTGCCAGCAGCCAAGGGGGCATAACTGAAGCTTTCTTT
TRBJ2-3 | 16 | TRBD2 | . | TRBV11-2 | CASSFNGGGETDTQYF | TGTGCCAGCAGCTTTAACGGCGGGGGGGAGACAGATACGCAGTATTTT
TRBJ2-7 | 17 | . | . | TRBV21-1 | CASSKLKRTSSKYEQYF | TGTGCCAGCAGCAAACTAAAAAGGACTAGCTCTAAATACGAGCAGTACTTC
TRBJ2-3 | 16 | TRBD2 | . | TRBV6-4 | CASSERGGGIADTQYF | TGTGCCAGCAGTGAACGTGGCGGGGGGATTGCAGATACGCAGTATTTT
TRBJ1-1 | 14 | . | . | TRBV28 | CASTIQGFNTEAFF | TGTGCCAGCACAATACAGGGTTTTAACACTGAAGCTTTCTTT
TRBJ2-4 | 14 | . | . | TRBV5-6 | CASSLGGNKNIQYF | TGTGCCAGCAGCTTAGGCGGGAACAAAAACATTCAGTACTTC
TRBJ1-4 | 14 | . | . | TRBV28 | CASTLGTSNEKLFF | TGTGCCAGCACTCTTGGTACGAGCAATGAAAAACTGTTTTTT
TRBJ2-7 | 13 | . | . | TRBV7-9 | CASSPKELYEQYF | TGTGCCAGCAGCCCAAAGGAGCTTTACGAGCAGTACTTC
TRBJ1-2 | 15 | . | . | TRBV7-9 | CASSLGVRGTYGYTF | TGTGCCAGCAGCTTAGGAGTCAGGGGCACCTATGGCTACACCTTC
TRBJ2-7 | 15 | . | . | TRBV27 | CASSLSGHGSYEQYF | TGTGCCAGCAGTTTATCGGGGCACGGATCCTACGAGCAGTACTTC
TRBJ2-1 | 15 | TRBD2 | . | TRBV19 | CASSPFSGGLNEQFF | TGTGCCAGTAGTCCCTTTAGCGGGGGGCTCAATGAGCAGTTCTTC
TRBJ2-2 | 16 | TRBD2 | . | TRBV7-2 | CASSEVAGGLAGELFF | TGTGCCAGCTCCGAGGTAGCGGGGGGGCTCGCCGGGGAGCTGTTTTTT
TRBJ2-3 | 14 | . | . | TRBV27 | CASSPSLEIVTQYF | TGTGCCAGCAGTCCAAGCCTAGAAATTGTTACGCAGTATTTT
TRBJ2-5 | 16 | TRBD1 | . | TRBV7-9 | CASSSSGGRRDETQYF | TGTGCCAGCAGCTCCTCAGGGGGCCGACGTGACGAGACCCAGTACTTC
TRBJ2-5 | 17 | . | medium-sized | TRBV4-3 | CASSQGLGGTTQETQYF | TGCGCCAGCAGCCAAGGGTTGGGGGGTACCACCCAAGAGACCCAGTACTTC
TRBJ2-3 | 14 | . | . | TRBV4-1 | CASSPTGAGYTQYF | TGCGCCAGCAGTCCCACAGGGGCGGGGTATACGCAGTATTTT
TRBJ2-1 | 12 | . | . | TRBV7-6 | CASSFQPGEQFF | TGTGCCAGCAGCTTTCAGCCGGGTGAGCAGTTCTTC
TRBJ2-7 | 14 | TRBD1 | . | TRBV19 | CASSPQTGSYEQYF | TGTGCCAGTAGCCCTCAGACAGGGTCCTACGAGCAGTACTTC
TRBJ1-4 | 14 | TRBD1 | . | TRBV9 | CASSVQGAGEKLFF | TGTGCCAGCAGCGTTCAGGGGGCAGGCGAAAAACTGTTTTTT
TRBJ2-2 | 13 | TRBD2 | . | TRBV5-6 | CASSLPSGGPLFF | TGTGCCAGCAGCTTGCCTAGCGGGGGCCCACTGTTTTTT
TRBJ2-7 | 16 | TRBD2 | . | TRBV7-2 | CASSVRGLAPFYEQYF | TGTGCCAGCAGCGTAAGGGGACTAGCCCCCTTCTACGAGCAGTACTTC
TRBJ1-5 | 15 | . | . | TRBV6-1 | CASSDRRVSSQPQHF | TGTGCCAGCAGTGACCGCAGGGTTTCAAGTCAGCCCCAGCATTTT
TRBJ1-2 | 13 | . | . | TRBV12-5 | CASGPGQTNGYTF | TGTGCTAGTGGTCCCGGACAGACTAATGGCTACACCTTC
TRBJ2-1 | 14 | . | medium-sized | TRBV9 | CASSPGTQYNEQFF | TGTGCCAGCAGCCCTGGGACACAATACAATGAGCAGTTCTTC
TRBJ2-5 | 13 | . | many | TRBV7-9 | CASSAWDTETQYF | TGTGCCAGCAGCGCTTGGGACACAGAGACCCAGTACTTC
TRBJ1-1 | 16 | . | . | TRBV12-5 | CASGLVYEAGNTEAFF | TGTGCTAGTGGTTTGGTATACGAGGCGGGGAACACTGAAGCTTTCTTT
TRBJ1-5 | 14 | TRBD1 | once | TRBV19 | CASSMGTGNQPQHF | TGTGCCAGTAGTATGGGGACAGGAAATCAGCCCCAGCATTTT
TRBJ1-1 | 17 | . | . | TRBV4-1 | CASSHPRGTGLNTEAFF | TGCGCCAGCAGCCACCCAAGGGGAACAGGGTTGAACACTGAAGCTTTCTTT
TRBJ1-1 | 15 | TRBD1 | . | TRBV5-1 | CASSWGQGGVTEAFF | TGCGCCAGCAGCTGGGGACAGGGAGGCGTCACTGAAGCTTTCTTT
TRBJ2-5 | 13 | TRBD1 | . | TRBV5-1 | CASSSDRVETQYF | TGCGCCAGCAGCAGCGACAGGGTTGAGACCCAGTACTTC
TRBJ2-3 | 17 | TRBD2 | few | TRBV4-2 | CASSQDWSGGAADTQYF | TGTGCCAGCAGCCAAGATTGGAGCGGGGGGGCCGCAGATACGCAGTATTTT
TRBJ2-7 | 13 | . | . | TRBV27 | CASSPMGYYEQYF | TGTGCCAGCAGTCCGATGGGCTACTACGAGCAGTACTTC
TRBJ2-1 | 12 | . | once | TRBV4-2 | CASSNRKEEQFF | TGTGCCAGCAGTAACCGAAAAGAGGAGCAGTTCTTC
TRBJ1-2 | 11 | . | . | TRBV4-1 | CASSHFEHYTF | TGCGCCAGCAGCCATTTTGAACACTACACCTTC
TRBJ2-2 | 16 | TRBD1 | few | TRBV19 | CASRASGTGYTGELFF | TGTGCCAGTCGAGCCTCCGGGACAGGATACACCGGGGAGCTGTTTTTT
TRBJ2-2 | 17 | . | . | TRBV16 | CASSQSLTVALSGELFF | TGTGCCAGCAGCCAAAGTCTTACTGTTGCACTTTCCGGGGAGCTGTTTTTT
TRBJ2-1 | 15 | . | . | TRBV4-2 | CASEEVPGLYNEQFF | TGTGCCAGCGAGGAGGTCCCCGGACTCTACAATGAGCAGTTCTTC
TRBJ2-4 | 14 | TRBD1 | few | TRBV9 | CASSGGGQGHIQYF | TGTGCCAGCAGCGGCGGCGGACAGGGCCACATTCAGTACTTC
TRBJ1-1 | 12 | . | few | TRBV19 | CASQQGNTEAFF | TGTGCCAGTCAGCAGGGGAACACTGAAGCTTTCTTT